Listed below are T cell receptor beta chains from one sample, sequenced in a study of T cells in Graves' hyperthyroidism and ophthalmopathy. Each CDR3 protein is one row after TCRdb ran MiXCR on the multiplex PCR reads. The table records approximately 330,000 distinct CDR3 sequences, around a sixth of them present only once. The sample was blood. These receptors were taken from a woman aged 50 to 60 with Graves' hyperthyroidism. Each CDR3 is given with its conserved first and last residue. The D gene is left open where the match is weak. The size of a clone is reported for some rows only, either as once, few or many, or as a class for expanded clones.

CDR3nt,CDR3aa,j_gene,d_gene,abundance,v_gene
TGTGCCAGCAGCCCGGGACTATCTTCCTACAATGAGCAGTTCTTC,CASSPGLSSYNEQFF,TRBJ2-1,TRBD2,many,TRBV11-2
TGCGCCAGCAGCTTGGGTCTAGCGGGAGTCGACGAGCAGTACTTC,CASSLGLAGVDEQYF,TRBJ2-7,TRBD2,many,TRBV5-1
TGTGCCAGCAGCCCTCACCGGACTTATGGCTACACCTTC,CASSPHRTYGYTF,TRBJ1-2,NA,once,TRBV14
TGTGCCATCACGGGACTAGCGGGAGAGTTGGGGACCGGGGAGCTGTTTTTT,CAITGLAGELGTGELFF,TRBJ2-2,TRBD2,NA,TRBV10-3
TGTGCCAGCAGCCCCGTGGGGACAGGGGCCACCGGGGAGCTGTTTTTT,CASSPVGTGATGELFF,TRBJ2-2,TRBD1,NA,TRBV7-3
TGTGCCAGCAGTGAGCTCGGGACAGCTAACACTGAAGCTTTCTTT,CASSELGTANTEAFF,TRBJ1-1,TRBD1,many,TRBV2
TGCGCCAGCAGCTCTAAACAGTTTAGCTCCTACAATGAGCAGTTCTTC,CASSSKQFSSYNEQFF,TRBJ2-1,NA,many,TRBV5-1
TGCAGCGCCGACAGGGGTACTGAAGCTTTCTTT,CSADRGTEAFF,TRBJ1-1,TRBD1,NA,TRBV29-1
TGTGCCAGCAGCTTTAGCGGGGGGGTTAATACGCAGTATTTT,CASSFSGGVNTQYF,TRBJ2-3,TRBD2,many,TRBV7-3
TGTGCCAGCAGCTCTTGGACAGGGCCCTACAATGAGCAGTTCTTC,CASSSWTGPYNEQFF,TRBJ2-1,TRBD1,few,TRBV7-9
TGTGCCTGGAAGGGACAGGGAGGGGAAAAACTGTTTTTT,CAWKGQGGEKLFF,TRBJ1-4,TRBD1,many,TRBV30
TGCGCCAGCAGCACGTTGGACAGGGGCGGCGAGCAGTACTTC,CASSTLDRGGEQYF,TRBJ2-7,TRBD1,few,TRBV5-1
TGTGCCAGCAGAGGGAGCGGGGAAACGCAGTATTTT,CASRGSGETQYF,TRBJ2-3,TRBD2,many,TRBV6-1
TGTGCCAGCAGTTTAGGGGTCCGTAATTCACCCCTCCACTTT,CASSLGVRNSPLHF,TRBJ1-6,NA,many,TRBV27
TGTGCCAGCAGTTACTCGAGGGTACAGGGGCTTAACTATGGCTACACCTTC,CASSYSRVQGLNYGYTF,TRBJ1-2,TRBD1,NA,TRBV6-5
TGTGCCACCAGGGCCCTCCAAGCGGGTGAGCAGTTCTTC,CATRALQAGEQFF,TRBJ2-1,NA,NA,TRBV24-1
TGTGCCAGCAGAAGGACGGAGCTGAACACTGAAGCTTTCTTT,CASRRTELNTEAFF,TRBJ1-1,NA,many,TRBV27
TGCGCCAGCAGCACCGGGACTAGCAGTTACAATGAGCAGTTCTTC,CASSTGTSSYNEQFF,TRBJ2-1,TRBD2,many,TRBV5-1
TGCGCCAGCAGCCCTTGGACAGGCCAACGCACCGGGGAGCTGTTTTTT,CASSPWTGQRTGELFF,TRBJ2-2,TRBD1,NA,TRBV5-1
TGTGCCAGCAGCCAAGAAACCGGGACCTATGGCTACACCTTC,CASSQETGTYGYTF,TRBJ1-2,NA,few,TRBV4-2
TGCAGCGTTGAACATAGGGAGGGGGGTACTGAAGCTTTCTTT,CSVEHREGGTEAFF,TRBJ1-1,NA,few,TRBV29-1
TGCAGTGCTAGATCCGGGGGGGGAAGCTCCTACAATGAGCAGTTCTTC,CSARSGGGSSYNEQFF,TRBJ2-1,TRBD2,NA,TRBV20-1
TGTGCCAGCAGTTCGCGGCTAGCGGGAGGTAACTACGAGCAGTACTTC,CASSSRLAGGNYEQYF,TRBJ2-7,TRBD2,many,TRBV28
TGTGCCAGCAGCCACGGGGACGGTAATTCACCCCTCCACTTT,CASSHGDGNSPLHF,TRBJ1-6,NA,many,TRBV3-1
TGTGCCACCAGCAGAGGTACAGGAGCCCTTTATGGCTACACCTTC,CATSRGTGALYGYTF,TRBJ1-2,NA,once,TRBV15
TGTGCCAGCAGCCACAAGCGGGAGGGCTCCTACAATGAGCAGTTCTTC,CASSHKREGSYNEQFF,TRBJ2-1,TRBD2,NA,TRBV5-4
TGTGCCAGCGGGCCACACAGGGATGCTAATGAAAAACTGTTTTTT,CASGPHRDANEKLFF,TRBJ1-4,NA,few,TRBV6-1
TGTGCCAGCAGTCGGGGGCTCACTGAAGCTTTCTTT,CASSRGLTEAFF,TRBJ1-1,NA,many,TRBV28
TGTGCCAGCAGCCAGACCCAGGAGACGTACGAAAAACTGTTTTTT,CASSQTQETYEKLFF,TRBJ1-4,NA,once,TRBV14
TGCAGCGTTTTAAGGGGGAACAATGAGCAGTTCTTC,CSVLRGNNEQFF,TRBJ2-1,NA,few,TRBV29-1
TGTGCCAGCAGTCCCCAGGTCAGTCCCGATCAGCCCCAGCATTTT,CASSPQVSPDQPQHF,TRBJ1-5,NA,many,TRBV4-2
TGTGCCTGGAGTGGAAGTTGGACAGGGGCATCTGGAAACACCATATATTTT,CAWSGSWTGASGNTIYF,TRBJ1-3,TRBD1,NA,TRBV30
TGTGCCAGCAGTCTCGCCCCGGGACAGGGGGGGGGGAACACTGAAGCTTTCTTT,CASSLAPGQGGGNTEAFF,TRBJ1-1,TRBD1,many,TRBV28
TGTGCCAGCAGTTTAGGTGGGATGGGGGAAGCTTTCTTT,CASSLGGMGEAFF,TRBJ1-1,NA,NA,TRBV12-3/TRBV12-4
TGTGCCAGCAGTGAAGGGGGCAGGGACTACTATGGCTACACCTTC,CASSEGGRDYYGYTF,TRBJ1-2,NA,NA,TRBV6-1
TGTGCCAGCAGCTTAGGCCACTCTGGAAACACCATATATTTT,CASSLGHSGNTIYF,TRBJ1-3,NA,NA,TRBV7-9
TGCGCCAGCAGCTTTTTGGGAATTAACTATGGCTACACCTTC,CASSFLGINYGYTF,TRBJ1-2,NA,NA,TRBV5-1
TGTGCCAGCAGTCTACCTCCGGGACAGGGGAGTGGAGCGGGAAACACCGGGGAGCTGTTTTTT,CASSLPPGQGSGAGNTGELFF,TRBJ2-2,TRBD1,many,TRBV12-3/TRBV12-4
TGCGCCAGCAGCCAAGTAGTCGAGGGGGCGATGTCATCTAATGAAAAACTGTTTTTT,CASSQVVEGAMSSNEKLFF,TRBJ1-4,TRBD1,NA,TRBV4-1
TGTGCCAGTCATTCGCCGGGGGGCCACGAGCAGTACTTC,CASHSPGGHEQYF,TRBJ2-7,NA,NA,TRBV28
TGTGCCAGCTCAGCGGACAGGGATGGAGGCTACACCTTC,CASSADRDGGYTF,TRBJ1-2,TRBD1,NA,TRBV18
TGTGCCAGCAGCTTAGTTATCGGACTAGAGTACGAGCAGTACTTC,CASSLVIGLEYEQYF,TRBJ2-7,TRBD2,few,TRBV11-2
TGTGCCAGCAGCTTGGGACCGGCCGCGGATGGCTACACCTTC,CASSLGPAADGYTF,TRBJ1-2,NA,NA,TRBV5-6
TGTGCCAGCAGTGGGACTCAAGGGAGGGCTTTCTTT,CASSGTQGRAFF,TRBJ1-1,NA,many,TRBV2
TGTGCCAGCAGTTACCGGGACCCGTACTACGAGCAGTACTTC,CASSYRDPYYEQYF,TRBJ2-7,NA,many,TRBV28
TGTGCCAGCAGTCCCACGGGACTAGCGGGGGAAGAGACCCAGTACTTC,CASSPTGLAGEETQYF,TRBJ2-5,TRBD2,few,TRBV28
TGTGCCAGCAGCTTAGATCTAGGGGCTAGCGTAGGCCAAGAGACCCAGTACTTC,CASSLDLGASVGQETQYF,TRBJ2-5,NA,many,TRBV11-2
TGTGCCAGCAAACTTCGGACAGGGGATCCCGGGGAGCTGTTTTTT,CASKLRTGDPGELFF,TRBJ2-2,TRBD1,few,TRBV27
TGTGCCAGCAGCACACGGAGGGATGAGCAGTTCTTC,CASSTRRDEQFF,TRBJ2-1,NA,NA,TRBV7-9
TGCGCCAGCAGCTACTTGACTAGCGCCGGAGCGGAGCAGTTCTTC,CASSYLTSAGAEQFF,TRBJ2-1,TRBD2,few,TRBV4-1
TGTGCCAGCAGTAGGCCGGGACCCGAAGATACGCAGTATTTT,CASSRPGPEDTQYF,TRBJ2-3,NA,NA,TRBV2